This T cell receptor (beta chain) stems from a study of T-cell memory formation after mild COVID-19. On the study more broadly: Clusters of TCRs were largely donor specific. General study findings and limits: There were some responding clones in pre-infection memory, which suggested that cross-reactive memory had joined.

Researchers used 5'RACE with constant-segment primers to make TCR alpha and TCR beta cDNA libraries that carry sample barcodes and UMIs. MiXCR, applied by TCRdb to the 5' RACE reads, yields one record per CDR3 protein. Of about 470,000 distinct CDR3 sequences listed, roughly 25% were seen once; the top ten hold around 13%. Concerning this clonotype: Its target is not known.

CDR3 size: 14 residues. V was pared by 7 bases and J by 4 bases, with 16 bases between. The specimen sequenced was PBMCs or a T cell subset sorted from them (not recorded which). The receptor comes from an adult woman who had mild COVID-19 (a few samples of this study predate the infection). Cell type and time point are not known. The chain carries TRBV12-3 or TRBV12-4 and TRBJ2-5, with TRBD2 as a possible D gene (5 bases). CDR3 bases: TGTGCCAGCACCACACCAGCGGATCCAGAGACCCAGTACTTC. Protein product: CASTTPADPETQYF.